The TCR beta chain described here comes from a study of shared clonotypes between healthy human individuals. There are a few counts of this clone. The method was immunoSEQ multiplex PCR; TCRdb's version includes in-frame clones alone and lacks a portion of them. The data hold over 95,000 clones, with about 70% observed a single time. Trimming took off 3 bases at V and 3 bases at J, with 15 bases between the two ends. Per the germline V gene, CDR1 is MGHDK and CDR2 is SYGVNS. This CDR3 comprises 16 residues. The sequencing sample was made of memory CD8+ T cells sorted from blood. Indicated subset: CD45RO+ cells pooled with CCR7-negative TemRA cells. This clonotype originated in a woman in her 30s in good health. The chain carries TRBV25-1 and TRBJ1-5; a weak D match, TRBD1 (6 bases). The CDR3 is CASSDDRDTLNQPQHF. CDR3 sequence (DNA): TGTGCCAGCAGTGACGATCGGGACACCCTCAATCAGCCCCAGCATTTT.